This T cell receptor beta chain originates from a study of blood T cell repertoires in COVID-19. Across the whole study: The study drew acute and convalescent COVID-19 samples from the United States, Italy and Spain. PBMCs, B-cell-depleted T cells, or T cells were the source of the cDNA or gDNA that made up the material.

In the original processing: How many nucleated cells were present was estimated from reference gene primer amplification. Using immunoSEQ multiplex PCR, the repertoire was profiled, and TCRdb retains in-frame clones only, with some absent. That table supplies the V and J calls and clone size; D and trimming were determined from the DNA. The table lists over 250,000 clones, over 80% of them singletons. Patients at the Seattle site were enrolled during active infection and followed longitudinally. Trimming removed 5 bases at V and 6 bases at J, with 13 bases between. CDR3 length: 14 amino acids. CDR1 is MRHNA, CDR2 SNTAGT, per germline.

The chain carries TRBV6-4 and TRBJ2-2; D is undetermined. The sequenced sample consisted of peripheral blood. The TCR sequence derives from a woman aged 45-65 years with COVID-19, enrolled during active disease. This CDR3 reads CASSLTRFSGELFF. The CDR3 nucleotides read TGTGCCAGCAGTCTCACTCGATTCTCCGGGGAGCTGTTTTTT.